This T cell receptor beta chain was sequenced in a study of control samples from healthy donors and cancer patients. Sequenced by immunoSEQ multiplex PCR; TCRdb stores in-frame clones only, minus some. The table includes 130,000 or so clones, 89% detected once. The CDR3 runs 15 residues. Deletions cut 7 bases from V and 3 bases from J, with 15 bases between. CDR1 is MGHRA and CDR2 is YSYEKL in the germline V gene. The chain is built from TRBV4-1 and TRBJ1-4; D is unclear. Sequencing was carried out using PBMCs. The source is a man between 50 and 59 years old with head and neck cancer. The CDR3 nucleotides read TGCGCCAGCACCAAAGTAGTGGAGCCTAATGAAAAACTGTTTTTT. Amino acid sequence: CASTKVVEPNEKLFF.